A single sample is the source of the 13 T cell receptor beta chains below, sequenced in a study of human thymus T cells. Clones were sequenced by immunoSEQ multiplex PCR, and TCRdb holds only the in-frame ones, with some missing. In the table there are approximately 71,000 clones, 85% to 95% of which are singletons. The source of the thymus tissue was resections taken during corrective heart surgery. The sample taken for sequencing was thymus tissue. The receptors were sampled from a girl under two years old with a congenital heart defect but otherwise immunologically healthy.

In DNA, the CDR3 is TGTGCCAGCAGTTTATGGCCCGTGGGACTAGCAGTGGAGACCCAGTACTTC. It translates to CASSLWPVGLAVETQYF. The chain links TRBV28 to TRBJ2-5; 9 positions agree with TRBD2. CDR3 length: 17 residues. Trimming removed 0 bases from V and 5 bases from J; junction bases left unmatched: 10. The germline gives CDR1 MDHEN, CDR2 SYDVKM.

The chain links TRBV10-3 to TRBJ2-5, with a weak D call TRBD2 (5 bases). The V gene lost 4 bases and the J gene lost 7 bases, with 7 bases spanning the gap. The germline V gene has CDR1 ENHRY and CDR2 SYGVKD. CDR3 length: 11 amino acids. The CDR3 protein is CAISGEGTQYF. The CDR3 DNA reads TGTGCCATCAGTGGAGAGGGGACCCAGTACTTC.

This chain uses TRBV25-1 with TRBJ2-7; D not certain. Trimming shortened V by 1 base and J by 4 bases, and 17 bases separated the two germline ends. The CDR3 runs to 16 residues. Germline loops: CDR1 MGHDK, CDR2 SYGVNS. CDR3 sequence (DNA): TGTGCCAGCAGTGAATTGGATGGCAATTGGAGATACGAGCAGTACTTC. This codes for CASSELDGNWRYEQYF.

The rearrangement joins TRBV5-1 to TRBJ2-7, with 7 bases fitting TRBD2. CDR3 length equals 15 residues. The V gene's germline CDR1 is SGHRS and CDR2 YFSETQ. V shed 4 bases, J shed 0 bases, and the junction held 7 bases outside the gene matches. CDR3 residues: CASSAGTTSSYEQYF. The CDR3 DNA reads TGCGCCAGCAGCGCAGGGACTACCAGCTCCTACGAGCAGTACTTC.

The V call is TRBV7-8, the J call TRBJ2-7, with 8 bases matching TRBD1. J gave up 7 bases and V 0 bases, and 17 bases lay outside the gene matches. CDR1 is SGHVS, CDR2 FQNEAQ, per germline. The CDR3 extends over 18 amino acids. This CDR3 is CASSLAGGPLDRGREQYF. DNA of the CDR3: TGTGCCAGCAGCTTAGCCGGCGGGCCCCTAGACAGGGGCCGGGAGCAGTACTTC.

This clone was detected once. The J gene is TRBJ1-2, the V gene TRBV6-6; D is possibly TRBD1 (5 bases). Germline V gives CDR1 MNHNY, CDR2 SVGAGI (reference sequence). The CDR3 consists of 12 residues. V lost 7 bases and J lost 0, with 6 bases in between. In DNA, the CDR3 is TGTGCCAGCATAGGGGCTAACTATGGCTACACCTTC. The encoded protein is CASIGANYGYTF.

V usage is TRBV7-9 and J usage is TRBJ2-6; perhaps TRBD2 as D (5 bases). CDR1 and CDR2 from the germline V gene are SEHNR and FQNEAQ (reference sequence). The CDR3 runs 17 residues. The ends were cut back, 1 base at V and 0 bases at J, with 10 bases in the middle. CDR3 region: CASSLDDRDSGANVLTF. DNA for the CDR3: TGTGCCAGCAGCTTAGACGACCGGGACTCTGGGGCCAACGTCCTGACTTTC. The full variable domain, with the rest looked up from reference TRBV7-9 and TRBJ2-6, is DTGVSQNPRHKITKRGQNVTFRCDPISEHNRLYWYRQTLGQGPEFLTYFQNEAQLEKSRLLSDRFSAERPKGSFSTLEIQRTEQGDSAMYLCASSLDDRDSGANVLTFGAGSRLTVL.

This clone is a singleton in its sample. This chain joins TRBV6-4 and TRBJ2-3; the D is unclear. Germline-derived CDR1 and CDR2 are MRHNA and SNTAGT. Deletions cut 0 bases from V and 9 bases from J, with 10 bases between. The CDR3 loop spans 13 amino acids. The CDR3 loop reads CASSDSWAPTQYF. The CDR3 DNA follows: TGTGCCAGCAGTGACTCCTGGGCTCCGACGCAGTATTTT.

The gene calls are TRBV14 and TRBJ2-5; a possible D gene is TRBD2 (6 bases). The V gene's germline CDR1 is SGHDN and CDR2 FVKESK. Trimming removed 7 bases from V and 5 bases from J, with 38 bases in between. The CDR3 runs to 21 residues. CDR3 DNA: TGTGCCAGCATGGGGCCTAGCGCCCAACCGACTCGCTTCCCTGATGTGGAGACCCAGTACTTC. It is translated as CASMGPSAQPTRFPDVETQYF.

The chain has TRBV7-3 and TRBJ2-1, with 9 bases that match TRBD2. Looked up from germline, CDR1 is SGHTA and CDR2 is FQGTGA. This CDR3 has 17 amino acids. The ends lost 1 base at V and 6 bases at J; junction bases unmatched: 10. CDR3 nucleotide sequence: TGTGCCAGCAGCTTAAACCCGGCGGGAGGGGGTTGCAATGAGCAGTTCTTC. It specifies CASSLNPAGGGCNEQFF.

This clone appeared once. The chain couples TRBV14 to TRBJ2-1; 7 bases align to TRBD2. The junction had 17 bases not matched to a gene; V was cut back by 0 bases and J by 9 bases. CDR3 length: 18 residues. The V gene's germline CDR1 is SGHDN and CDR2 FVKESK. The CDR3 region has the DNA TGTGCCAGCAGCCAAGATCGCGATACGGGTACTAGCGTTTCTGAGCAGTTCTTC. Translation: CASSQDRDTGTSVSEQFF.

The rearrangement joins TRBV5-1 to TRBJ1-1; the D is unclear. Germline V CDR1 and CDR2: SGHRS, YFSETQ. There are 15 residues in the CDR3. Between the trimmed V and J ends, which lost 4 bases and 1 base, there was a span of 14 bases. This CDR3 reads CASSPRSQQNTEAFF. The CDR3 DNA sequence: TGCGCCAGCAGCCCTCGATCCCAACAGAACACTGAAGCTTTCTTT.

The V and J genes are TRBV7-2 and TRBJ2-5; no clear D. Germline values: CDR1 SGHTA, CDR2 FQGNSA. V lost 5 bases and J lost 1, with 8 bases in between. The CDR3 totals 13 residues. The CDR3, as DNA: TGTGCCAGCAGCCATTGGGGCCAAGAGACCCAGTACTTC. As protein: CASSHWGQETQYF.